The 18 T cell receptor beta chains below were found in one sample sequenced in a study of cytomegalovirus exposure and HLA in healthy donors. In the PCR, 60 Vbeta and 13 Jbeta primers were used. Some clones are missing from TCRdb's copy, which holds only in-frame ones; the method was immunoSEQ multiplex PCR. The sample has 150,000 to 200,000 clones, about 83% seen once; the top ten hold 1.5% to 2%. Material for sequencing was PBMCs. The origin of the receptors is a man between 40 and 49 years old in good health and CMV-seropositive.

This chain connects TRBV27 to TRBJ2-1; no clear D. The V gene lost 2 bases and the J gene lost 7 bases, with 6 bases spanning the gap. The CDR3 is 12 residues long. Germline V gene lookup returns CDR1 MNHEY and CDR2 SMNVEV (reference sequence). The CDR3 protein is CASSLNRNEQFF. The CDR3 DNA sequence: TGTGCCAGCAGTTTAAATCGGAATGAGCAGTTCTTC.

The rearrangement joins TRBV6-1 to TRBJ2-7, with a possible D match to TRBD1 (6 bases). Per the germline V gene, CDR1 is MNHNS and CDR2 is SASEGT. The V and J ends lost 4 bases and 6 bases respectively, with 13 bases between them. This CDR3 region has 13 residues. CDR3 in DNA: TGTGCCAGCAGTGGGCAGGGGACCCGCGAGCAGTACTTC. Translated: CASSGQGTREQYF.

The CDR3 loop reads CASSLAAGSKDTQYF. The CDR3, as DNA: TGTGCCAGCAGCTTGGCGGCGGGAAGTAAAGATACGCAGTATTTT. The V and J genes are TRBV5-4 and TRBJ2-3, with a tentative D call TRBD2 (6 bases). The CDR3 is 15 residues long. Germline assignment: CDR1 SGHNT and CDR2 YYREEE (reference sequence). Trimming took off 0 bases at V and 5 bases at J, with 13 bases between the two ends.

CDR3 nucleotides: TGCAGCGTGAGACTAGCGGGATCCTCTGGGGCCAACGTCCTGACTTTC. Translated, it gives CSVRLAGSSGANVLTF. The chain uses TRBV29-1 and TRBJ2-6, with 11 positions matching TRBD2. The CDR3 runs to 16 residues. Trimming took 6 bases from V and 0 from J; bases not matched to a gene: 4. Germline V lookup: CDR1 SQVTM, CDR2 ANQGSEA.

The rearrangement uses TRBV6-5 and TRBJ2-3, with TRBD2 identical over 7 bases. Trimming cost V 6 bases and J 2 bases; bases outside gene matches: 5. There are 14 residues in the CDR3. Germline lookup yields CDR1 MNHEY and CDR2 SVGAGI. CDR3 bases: TGTGCCAGCAGAGAAGCGGGACCCACAGATACGCAGTATTTT. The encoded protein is CASREAGPTDTQYF.

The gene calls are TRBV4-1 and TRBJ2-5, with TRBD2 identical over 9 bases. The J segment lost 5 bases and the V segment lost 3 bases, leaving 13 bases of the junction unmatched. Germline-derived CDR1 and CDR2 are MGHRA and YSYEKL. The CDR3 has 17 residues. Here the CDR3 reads CASSHTLGREGRETQYF. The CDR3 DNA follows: TGCGCCAGCAGCCATACGCTGGGGCGGGAGGGCCGTGAGACCCAGTACTTC.

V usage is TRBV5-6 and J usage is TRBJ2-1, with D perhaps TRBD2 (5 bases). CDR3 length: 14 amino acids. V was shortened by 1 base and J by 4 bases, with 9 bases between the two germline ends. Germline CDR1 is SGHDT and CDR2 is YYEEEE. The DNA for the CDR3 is TGTGCCAGCAGCTTGCTAGCAGGATACAATGAGCAGTTCTTC. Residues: CASSLLAGYNEQFF.

CDR3 residues: CASSLESGIYNEQFF. Here the CDR3 DNA reads TGTGCCAGCAGCTTGGAGAGCGGTATCTACAATGAGCAGTTCTTC. The gene calls are TRBV5-4 and TRBJ2-1; a possible D gene is TRBD2 (5 bases). The CDR3 totals 15 residues. Per the germline V gene, CDR1 is SGHNT and CDR2 is YYREEE (reference sequence). V lost 0 bases, J lost 3 bases, and 10 bases lay in between.

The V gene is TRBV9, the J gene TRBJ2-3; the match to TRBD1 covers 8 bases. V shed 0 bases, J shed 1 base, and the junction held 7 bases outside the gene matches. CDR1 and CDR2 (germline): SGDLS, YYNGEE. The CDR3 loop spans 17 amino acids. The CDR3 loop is CASSVGLRGRGTDTQYF. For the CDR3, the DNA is TGTGCCAGCAGCGTAGGTCTCAGGGGGCGCGGCACAGATACGCAGTATTTT. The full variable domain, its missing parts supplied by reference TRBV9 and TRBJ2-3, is DSGVTQTPKHLITATGQRVTLRCSPRSGDLSVYWYQQSLDQGLQFLIQYYNGEERAKGNILERFSAQQFPDLHSELNLSSLELGDSALYFCASSVGLRGRGTDTQYFGPGTRLTVL.

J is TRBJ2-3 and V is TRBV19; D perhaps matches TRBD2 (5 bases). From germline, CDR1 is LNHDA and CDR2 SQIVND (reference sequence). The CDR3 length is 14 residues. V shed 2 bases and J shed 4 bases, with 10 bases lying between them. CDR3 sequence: CASSIRGFPDTQYF. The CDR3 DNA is TGTGCCAGTAGTATAAGAGGGTTTCCAGATACGCAGTATTTT.

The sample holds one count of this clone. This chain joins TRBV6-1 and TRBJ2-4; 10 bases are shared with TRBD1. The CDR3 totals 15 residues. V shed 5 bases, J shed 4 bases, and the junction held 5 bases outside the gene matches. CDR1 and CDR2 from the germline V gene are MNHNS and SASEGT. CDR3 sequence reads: CASSSPGQGKNIQYF. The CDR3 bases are TGTGCCAGCAGTTCTCCGGGACAGGGGAAAAACATTCAGTACTTC.

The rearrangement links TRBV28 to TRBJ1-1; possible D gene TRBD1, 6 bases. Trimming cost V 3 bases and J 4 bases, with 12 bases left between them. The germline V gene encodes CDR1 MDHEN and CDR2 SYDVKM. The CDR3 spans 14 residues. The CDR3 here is CASSFQGRATEAFF. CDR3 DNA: TGTGCCAGCAGTTTTCAGGGGCGCGCCACTGAAGCTTTCTTT.

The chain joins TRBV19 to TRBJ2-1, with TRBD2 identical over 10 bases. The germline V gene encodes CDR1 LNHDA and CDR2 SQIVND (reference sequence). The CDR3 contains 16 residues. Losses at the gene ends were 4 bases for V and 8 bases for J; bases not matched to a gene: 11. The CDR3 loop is CASSTMSGRASYEQFF. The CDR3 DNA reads TGTGCCAGTAGTACCATGAGCGGGAGGGCCAGCTATGAGCAGTTCTTC.

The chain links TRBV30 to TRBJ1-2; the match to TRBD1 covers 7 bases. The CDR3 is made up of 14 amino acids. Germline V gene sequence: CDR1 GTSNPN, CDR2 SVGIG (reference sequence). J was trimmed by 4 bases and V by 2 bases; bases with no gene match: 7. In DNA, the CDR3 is TGTGCCTGGAGTCGGGACAGTCTACTCTATGGCTACACCTTC. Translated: CAWSRDSLLYGYTF.

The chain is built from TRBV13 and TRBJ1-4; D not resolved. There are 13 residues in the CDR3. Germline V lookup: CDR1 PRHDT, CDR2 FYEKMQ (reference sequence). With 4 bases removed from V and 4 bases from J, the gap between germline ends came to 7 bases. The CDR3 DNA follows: TGTGCCAGCAGCTCCCGGGGTAATGAAAAACTGTTTTTT. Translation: CASSSRGNEKLFF.

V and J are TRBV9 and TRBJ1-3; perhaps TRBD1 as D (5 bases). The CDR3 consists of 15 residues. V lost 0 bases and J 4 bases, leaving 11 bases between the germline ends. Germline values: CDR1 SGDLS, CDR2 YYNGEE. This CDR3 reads CASSVALTGGNTIYF. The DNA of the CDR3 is TGTGCCAGCAGCGTAGCCCTTACAGGCGGAAACACCATATATTTT.

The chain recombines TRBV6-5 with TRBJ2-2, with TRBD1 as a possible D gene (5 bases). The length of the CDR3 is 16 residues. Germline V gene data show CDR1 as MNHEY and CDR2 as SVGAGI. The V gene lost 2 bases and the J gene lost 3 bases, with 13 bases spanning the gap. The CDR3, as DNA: TGTGCCAGCAGTTACATGGACACCCCGGACACCGGGGAGCTGTTTTTT. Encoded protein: CASSYMDTPDTGELFF.

CDR3 sequence reads: CASSLASQGASSPLHF. For the CDR3, the DNA is TGTGCCAGCAGCTTGGCATCTCAGGGTGCAAGTTCACCCCTCCACTTT. This chain joins TRBV5-4 and TRBJ1-6; D possibly corresponds to TRBD1 (5 bases). CDR1 and CDR2 from the germline V gene are SGHNT and YYREEE (reference sequence). The CDR3 sequence is 16 residues long. The V and J ends lost 0 bases and 9 bases respectively, with 16 bases between them.